This TCR beta chain was observed in a study of shared T cell receptors in the human thymus. Germline assignment: CDR1 SGHAT and CDR2 FQNNGV. The CDR3 length is 17 residues. With V trimmed by 2 bases and J by 8 bases, 15 bases remained unmatched. TCRdb keeps only in-frame clones here, not all; method: immunoSEQ multiplex PCR. The sample includes 630,000 or so clones, over 75% of them seen just once. The same data also went into a second study, on human thymus T cells. That source reports: Having corrective surgery for congenital heart defects, healthy Finnish infants were the ones who donated. Corrective heart surgery yielded the resections from which the thymus tissue came. V and J gene usage appeared biased in thymic and blood repertoires. Thymic repertoires from unrelated individuals overlapped highly, related research reported.

This chain joins TRBV11-2 and TRBJ2-1, with 7 bases matching TRBD1. The sequenced material came from thymocytes. The receptor comes from a boy in the first two years of life with a congenital heart defect. CDR3 residues: CASSLLWGKGAEDEQFF. In nucleotides, the CDR3 is TGTGCCAGCAGCTTATTATGGGGAAAGGGGGCCGAGGATGAGCAGTTCTTC. Based on the CDR3 plus reference TRBV11-2 and TRBJ2-1, the full variable domain is EAGVAQSPRYKIIEKRQSVAFWCNPISGHATLYWYQQILGQGPKLLIQFQNNGVVDDSQLPKDRFSAERLKGVDSTLKIQPAKLEDSAVYLCASSLLWGKGAEDEQFFGPGTRLTVL.